The subject of this entry is one TCR beta chain. No cognate antigen has been identified for it. No qualities accompany the bases; no much larger clone lies one base away. Using the deep immunoSEQ assay, TCR CDR3 regions were amplified from genomic DNA by multiplex PCR. Genomic DNA extracted from each cell subset was distributed evenly over all wells of several immunoSEQ 96-well plates, and each plate served as one replicate. For sorted subsets, 200 to 250 ng of genomic DNA, equivalent to some 33,000 T cell genomes, went into each replicate PCR. Purified libraries were quantified with a Qubit 3.0 fluorometer, sized on a Bioanalyzer 2100, and re-quantified with the KAPA Library Quantification kit. Every immunoSEQ 96-well plate was sequenced on a dedicated single-read 150-cycle Illumina NextSeq 550 flow cell. Per the source publication's procedure: Because the immunoSEQ output included only junctional sequences and no quality scores, the filtering could not be the same as the filtering used for full-length reads. Sequences were annotated with PyIR, a Python wrapper for IgBLAST v1.9, and V/J genes and CDR3 were assigned using IMGT germline references. Any read was removed if the V/J assignment was weak (E-value above 1e-6), the CDR3 was missing, or the read contained stop codons, out-of-frame junctions, or ambiguous translated residues. V3J clonotypes were defined by identical inferred V gene, J gene, and CDR3 amino acid sequence. Percentage overlap between repertoires was calculated by dividing the number of shared unique clonotypes by the size of the smaller repertoire. Richness of each repertoire was evaluated using RTK rarefaction, the Chao1 estimator, and Recon v2.1 estimates of unobserved clonotypes. Generation probabilities were computed with OLGA for all TCRbeta clonotypes obtained by the gDNA method from a few donors. Held by TCRdb, this immuneACCESS table contains in-frame sequences only and omits some clones. Under half of the omission traces to an unresolved V gene where checked; the cause of the rest is unknown. Clonal size and the V and J genes are those of that table, whereas D and trimming came from the DNA. Present in this sample are some 1.5 million clones, 98% of which were seen just once. The ten largest clones capture roughly 0.45% of the sample.

The sample belongs to a study of shared clonotypes between healthy human individuals (dated by TCRdb to the early 2020s). Some background on the complete study: Three men and a couple of women, aged 18 to 49 years, made up the cohort. For each donor, three plates each were used for CD4 naive and CD4 memory, two plates were used for CD8 naive, and one plate was used for CD8 memory. Blood TCR repertoires of a handful of healthy adults were deeply sequenced to estimate repertoire size and the extent of clonotype sharing between individuals. To increase sequencing depth and limit assay-specific biases, different laboratories used diverse techniques to prepare libraries and sequence TCR repertoires. Per donor, leukapheresis produced somewhere between about 0.9 and 9.5 billion PBMCs.

The study at large found these results: Only blood was sampled, and tissue TCR repertoires likely differ from those in blood. When a few donors were compared, the shared fraction of clonotypes was around 4.6% for naive CD4, 3.5% to 4% for naive CD8, more than 2% for memory CD4, and less than 0.5% for memory CD8. Incomplete sequencing was indicated by rarefaction of sorted-subset datasets, despite the large sequencing depth. Compared with non-shared clonotypes, the clonotypes found in all four sorted-subset donors had higher generation probabilities. Estimated clonotype richness was generally larger for naive than for memory subsets. Based on pairwise subsampling, the degree of clonotype sharing among donors was expected to be affected by sequencing depth. Because the study included a small number of donors, the genetic and exposure-history diversity represented was limited.

The donors were healthy, HIV-negative adults with no recently reported acute infections or vaccinations. Only Caucasian adults living in Nashville, Tennessee, USA were represented among the donors. CD4+ T cells were enriched through magnetic negative selection, after which naive cells were positively selected on CD45RA and the remaining negative fraction served as the memory subset. Blood was obtained by leukapheresis, after which PBMCs were separated by Ficoll-Histopaque density gradient centrifugation and cryopreserved in liquid nitrogen vapor phase. Purity and quantity of every magnetically sorted T cell population were checked by analytical flow cytometry. Each sorted fraction had its genomic DNA isolated and then quantified by UV absorbance on a Nanodrop 2000c. From the germline V gene, CDR1 is SGDLS and CDR2 is YYNGEE. The CDR3 contains 14 residues, cysteine and phenylalanine counted. Only CDR3 DNA remains: 42 bases, in frame from the first base. Between the V and J ends, shortened by 3 bases and 7 bases respectively, the junction contains 16 bases.

The sequencing sample was made of naive CD4+ T cells sorted from blood. The intended sense of this specimen's cell subset or site label: CD45RA+ positively selected. Here the chain combines TRBV9 and TRBJ1-2; the D gene is possibly TRBD1, with 5 bases matching. This receptor was obtained from a man aged 30-40 years in good health. The CDR3 has the sequence CASSASQIGGGYTF. The sequenced DNA is TGTGCCAGCAGCGCCTCCCAAATCGGGGGTGGCTACACCTTC.